Below are 17 T cell receptor beta chains sequenced from a single sample in a study of siplizumab effects on memory and regulatory T cells. The method was immunoSEQ multiplex PCR; TCRdb's version includes in-frame clones alone and lacks a portion of them. The data contain 90,000 to 110,000 clones, around 93% of them singletons. The sequencing input was CD4+ T cells sorted from blood. The receptors shown here come from a human donor in good health.

J is TRBJ1-5 and V is TRBV5-6; 8 positions agree with TRBD1. The germline CDR1 and CDR2 sequences are SGHDT and YYEEEE. The CDR3 covers 16 residues. Trimming cost V 1 base and J 2 bases; bases outside gene matches: 5. The CDR3 protein is CASSLFQGAGNQPQHF. In DNA form, the CDR3 reads TGTGCCAGCAGCTTGTTCCAGGGGGCAGGCAATCAGCCCCAGCATTTT.

This chain uses TRBV2 with TRBJ2-2, with TRBD1 matching 9 bases. There are 14 residues in the CDR3. V trimming: 7 bases; J trimming: 6 bases; junction bases outside the gene matches: 6. The germline V gene has CDR1 SNHLY and CDR2 FYNNEI. The CDR3 nucleotides read TGTGCCAGCAATCGGGACAGGGCGTCCGGGGAGCTGTTTTTT. Translating it yields CASNRDRASGELFF.

This sequence joins TRBV27 and TRBJ2-2; 9 nucleotides agree with TRBD2. V shed 5 bases, J shed 4 bases, and the junction held 8 bases outside the gene matches. Germline assignment: CDR1 MNHEY and CDR2 SMNVEV (reference sequence). CDR3 length: 16 amino acids. CDR3 bases: TGTGCCAGCAGTCCAAGGACTAGCGCGCTCACCGGGGAGCTGTTTTTT. This codes for CASSPRTSALTGELFF.

Here the CDR3 reads CAWSVGQGFYSGYTF. CDR3 nucleotides: TGTGCCTGGAGTGTGGGGCAGGGGTTTTATAGTGGCTACACCTTC. The chain is built from TRBV30 and TRBJ1-2, with D possibly being TRBD1 (6 bases). The CDR3 extends over 15 amino acids. V was shortened by 0 bases and J by 7 bases, with 18 bases between the two germline ends. The germline CDR1 and CDR2 sequences are GTSNPN and SVGIG (reference sequence).

This chain joins TRBV6-4 and TRBJ1-5; no firm D call. The germline V and J ends were trimmed by 7 bases and 0 bases, with 13 bases remaining between them. The germline gives CDR1 MRHNA, CDR2 SNTAGT. CDR3 size: 15 residues. This CDR3 is CASTPRRVSNQPQHF. The CDR3 bases are TGTGCCAGCACCCCCCGGAGGGTTAGCAATCAGCCCCAGCATTTT.

The chain joins TRBV19 to TRBJ1-3, with D unclear. This CDR3 region has 14 residues. Germline-derived CDR1 and CDR2 are LNHDA and SQIVND (reference sequence). V was pared by 6 bases and J by 0 bases, with 9 bases between. CDR3 sequence: CASSGRISGNTIYF. The DNA for the CDR3 is TGTGCCAGTAGCGGACGGATCTCTGGAAACACCATATATTTT.

This rearrangement joins TRBV30 to TRBJ1-1; no clear D. The CDR3 loop spans 13 amino acids. Trimming stripped 2 bases from V and 1 base from J, with 8 bases between. Germline V lookup: CDR1 GTSNPN, CDR2 SVGIG (reference sequence). CDR3 DNA sequence: TGTGCCTGGAGTCGGACCCCGAACACTGAAGCTTTCTTT. This gives the protein CAWSRTPNTEAFF. The full variable domain, completed using reference TRBV30 and TRBJ1-1, is SQTIHQWPATLVQPVGSPLSLECTVEGTSNPNLYWYRQAAGRGLQLLFYSVGIGQISSEVPQNLSASRPQDRQFILSSKKLLLSDSGFYLCAWSRTPNTEAFFGQGTRLTVV.

The CDR3 protein is CASSQDRVQPQHF. The DNA for the CDR3 is TGTGCCAGCAGCCAAGATCGTGTACAGCCCCAGCATTTT. This chain links TRBV4-2 with TRBJ1-5, with unresolved D. From germline, CDR1 is LGHNA and CDR2 YNFKEQ. Between the trimmed V and J ends, which lost 0 bases and 7 bases, there was a span of 7 bases. This CDR3 contains 13 residues.

The V gene is TRBV7-8, the J gene TRBJ2-2; TRBD2 aligns across 11 bases. Germline CDR1 SGHVS, CDR2 FQNEAQ. This CDR3 has 20 residues. The junction had 13 bases not matched to a gene; V was cut back by 4 bases and J by 0 bases. The chain's CDR3 is CASSSDVVASGRTNTGELFF. The DNA for the CDR3 is TGTGCCAGCAGCTCCGATGTGGTTGCTAGCGGGAGGACGAACACCGGGGAGCTGTTTTTT.

The chain carries TRBV5-1 and TRBJ2-6, with D possibly matching TRBD1 (5 bases). The CDR3 has 17 residues. Germline V gene lookup returns CDR1 SGHRS and CDR2 YFSETQ. V shed 3 bases and J shed 4 bases, with 17 bases lying between them. This CDR3 is CASSSGMDDPGANVLTF. CDR3 DNA sequence: TGCGCCAGCAGCTCAGGGATGGACGATCCGGGGGCCAACGTCCTGACTTTC.

The chain uses TRBV7-2 and TRBJ2-2; D is perhaps TRBD2 (6 bases). Germline CDR1 SGHTA, CDR2 FQGNSA. The CDR3 consists of 16 residues. V lost 0 bases and J 1 base, leaving 9 bases between the germline ends. The chain's CDR3 is CASSLAGGVNTGELFF. The CDR3 DNA is TGTGCCAGCAGCTTAGCGGGGGGAGTGAACACCGGGGAGCTGTTTTTT. Combining the CDR3 with reference TRBV7-2 and TRBJ2-2 gives the whole variable domain GAGVSQSPSNKVTEKGKDVELRCDPISGHTALYWYRQSLGQGLEFLIYFQGNSAPDKSGLPSDRFSAERTGGSVSTLTIQRTQQEDSAVYLCASSLAGGVNTGELFFGEGSRLTVL.

V and J are TRBV11-2 and TRBJ2-1; D not resolved. The CDR3 contains 11 residues. Between the trimmed V and J ends, which lost 5 bases and 7 bases, there was a span of 6 bases. The germline V gene has CDR1 SGHAT and CDR2 FQNNGV. The CDR3 spells CASSVDNEQFF. The DNA for the CDR3 is TGTGCCAGCAGCGTCGATAATGAGCAGTTCTTC. Full variable domain (remainder filled in from reference TRBV11-2 and TRBJ2-1): EAGVAQSPRYKIIEKRQSVAFWCNPISGHATLYWYQQILGQGPKLLIQFQNNGVVDDSQLPKDRFSAERLKGVDSTLKIQPAKLEDSAVYLCASSVDNEQFFGPGTRLTVL.

The V gene is TRBV28, the J gene TRBJ1-5; D is uncertain. V was shortened by 4 bases and J by 3 bases, with 7 bases between the two germline ends. This CDR3 region has 13 residues. Per germline, CDR1 MDHEN and CDR2 SYDVKM. CDR3 coding DNA: TGTGCCAGCAGTTCGGGGAACAATCAGCCCCAGCATTTT. Its translation is CASSSGNNQPQHF.

This chain joins TRBV2 and TRBJ2-7; TRBD2 aligns across 7 bases. CDR3 size: 15 residues. From germline, CDR1 is SNHLY and CDR2 FYNNEI. The junction had 8 bases not matched to a gene; V was cut back by 6 bases and J by 0 bases. Here the CDR3 DNA reads TGTGCCAGCAGCCCGACTAGCCTAAACTCCTACGAGCAGTACTTC. Amino acids: CASSPTSLNSYEQYF.

The chain carries TRBV9 and TRBJ2-5; the D call may be TRBD1 or TRBD2 (5 bases each). This CDR3 contains 15 residues. V was clipped by 4 bases and J by 5 bases, with 18 bases between them. Looked up from germline, CDR1 is SGDLS and CDR2 is YYNGEE. Here the CDR3 reads CASSLWDVGAETQYF. The CDR3 coding sequence is TGTGCCAGCAGCCTCTGGGACGTCGGGGCGGAGACCCAGTACTTC.

V is TRBV6-1 and J is TRBJ1-5, with a possible D match to TRBD1 (5 bases). V was pared by 8 bases and J by 4 bases, with 18 bases between. In germline, CDR1 is MNHNS, CDR2 SASEGT. CDR3 length equals 15 residues. This chain's CDR3 is CASGGRGSTNQPQHF. CDR3 nucleotides: TGTGCCAGCGGGGGTAGAGGGTCTACTAATCAGCCCCAGCATTTT.

The rearrangement uses TRBV12-5 and TRBJ2-7, with D possibly being TRBD1 (5 bases). V dropped 7 bases and J dropped 2 bases, with 9 bases sitting between them. CDR1 LGHNT and CDR2 FRNRAP come from the germline V gene. This CDR3 region has 12 residues. CDR3 protein: CASAGSAYEQYF. The CDR3 DNA reads as TGTGCTAGTGCAGGGTCGGCCTACGAGCAGTACTTC.